Listed here is a single T cell receptor beta chain. Clones were read by immunoSEQ multiplex PCR, and TCRdb kept only the in-frame ones, dropping some. The sample includes hundreds of thousands of clones, more than 70% of them seen just once. These data belong to a study of shared T cell receptors in the human thymus. The CDR3 length is 13 residues. The V gene's germline CDR1 is SNHLY and CDR2 FYNNEI. V gave up 4 bases and J gave up 8 bases, with 11 bases separating them. These data were likewise used in another study, on human thymus T cells. That paper adds: The donor group consisted of healthy Finnish infants who were having corrective surgery for congenital heart defects. Thymic material originated from resections removed in the course of corrective heart surgery. The authors found apparently biased V and J gene usage in thymic and blood repertoires. In unrelated individuals, thymic repertoires overlapped highly, according to related research.

The chain joins TRBV2 to TRBJ1-4; a possible D gene is TRBD1 (5 bases). The sequenced sample was thymocytes. This clonotype originated in a boy younger than two with a congenital heart defect. The CDR3 coding sequence is TGTGCCAGCAGTGGGCAGGGAAGAGAAAAACTGTTTTTT. This codes for CASSGQGREKLFF.